Presented here are 16 T cell receptor beta chains from one specimen sequenced in a study of CD8+ T cells in alopecia areata. Investigators isolated RNA and reverse transcribed it into cDNA to act as the sequencing template. TCRdb's copy holds only in-frame clones and misses some; the assay was immunoSEQ multiplex PCR. In the table there are some 130,000 clones, 53% of which are singletons. Noted treatment: oral pan-JAK inhibitor, 5-10 mg twice daily. This specimen was CD4+ T cells sorted from blood, taken at week 4, from a patient treated with tofacitinib. The receptors stem from a human donor with alopecia areata.

The rearrangement uses TRBV29-1 and TRBJ2-3; 9 bases line up with TRBD1. The CDR3 contains 15 residues. Per germline, CDR1 SQVTM and CDR2 ANQGSEA. J was trimmed by 1 base and V by 8 bases; bases with no gene match: 10. The CDR3 DNA is TGCAGCACACAGGGGGCTAGCGGTCGCACAGATACGCAGTATTTT. Protein product: CSTQGASGRTDTQYF.

The chain recombines TRBV29-1 with TRBJ1-2; 9 positions agree with TRBD1. Germline CDR1 and CDR2: SQVTM and ANQGSEA. V trimming: 6 bases; J trimming: 10 bases; junction bases outside the gene matches: 12. This CDR3 contains 13 residues. CDR3 sequence (DNA): TGCAGCGTGACGGCCGGGACAGGGACTGACTACACCTTC. This codes for CSVTAGTGTDYTF.

The V call is TRBV11-2, the J call TRBJ2-4; D gene uncertain. V shed 5 bases and J shed 8 bases, with 10 bases lying between them. The CDR3 spans 12 residues. CDR1 and CDR2 (germline): SGHAT, FQNNGV. The DNA of the CDR3 is TGTGCCAGCAGCCTCGAGAGATACATTCAGTACTTC. This translates into CASSLERYIQYF.

J is TRBJ1-1 and V is TRBV5-1; weak D call: TRBD1 (5 bases). Trimming cost V 5 bases and J 2 bases, with 10 bases left between them. Per germline, CDR1 SGHRS and CDR2 YFSETQ. The CDR3 runs to 13 residues. Written as DNA, the CDR3 is TGCGCCAGCAGTGAGGGGTCCAACACTGAAGCTTTCTTT. It yields the protein CASSEGSNTEAFF.

This clone occurred many times. This chain connects TRBV7-8 to TRBJ2-6; 9 nucleotides line up with TRBD2. V lost 1 base to trimming and J lost 0 bases; unmatched junction nucleotides: 4. The CDR3 is 18 amino acids. CDR1 is SGHVS and CDR2 is FQNEAQ in the germline V gene. CDR3 nucleotide sequence: TGTGCCAGCAGCTTAGTAGCGGGGGCGTTCTCTGGGGCCAACGTCCTGACTTTC. It codes for CASSLVAGAFSGANVLTF. Using reference TRBV7-8 and TRBJ2-6 for the parts outside the CDR3, the full variable domain is GAGVSQSPRYKVAKRGQDVALRCDPISGHVSLFWYQQALGQGPEFLTYFQNEAQLDKSGLPSDRFFAERPEGSVSTLKIQRTQQEDSAVYLCASSLVAGAFSGANVLTFGAGSRLTVL.

The V call is TRBV29-1, the J call TRBJ2-7, with D perhaps being TRBD1 or TRBD2 (5 bases each). This CDR3 is 11 amino acids long. Germline-derived CDR1 and CDR2 are SQVTM and ANQGSEA. The V gene lost 6 bases and the J gene lost 2 bases, with 8 bases spanning the gap. The CDR3 reads CSVRDAYEQYF. Here the CDR3 DNA reads TGCAGCGTAAGGGACGCCTACGAGCAGTACTTC.

V gene TRBV4-2 combines with J gene TRBJ2-1, with 13 bases lining up with TRBD2. The CDR3 runs to 18 residues. V shed 2 bases and J 2 bases; nucleotides not matched to a gene: 6. Germline CDR1 reads LGHNA; CDR2 reads YNFKEQ. The CDR3 coding sequence is TGTGCCAGCAGCCAATCACTAGCGGGGGGGCAGACCTACAATGAGCAGTTCTTC. Protein sequence: CASSQSLAGGQTYNEQFF.

The V and J genes are TRBV5-4 and TRBJ2-4, with D maybe TRBD1 (6 bases). This CDR3 spans 14 amino acids. In germline, CDR1 is SGHNT, CDR2 YYREEE (reference sequence). Trimming took 2 bases from V and 2 from J, leaving 8 bases between them. This CDR3 is CASSFGQTKNIQYF. CDR3 nucleotide sequence: TGTGCCAGCAGCTTCGGACAGACCAAAAACATTCAGTACTTC.

CDR3 DNA: TGTGCCAGCAGCGTAAGAGAGGAGACCCAGTACTTC. Translated: CASSVREETQYF. The chain couples TRBV9 to TRBJ2-5; D unresolved. The CDR3 is 12 amino acids. Deletions cut 1 base from V and 5 bases from J, with 6 bases between. In germline, CDR1 is SGDLS, CDR2 YYNGEE.

The gene calls are TRBV6-5 and TRBJ1-2; D remains unclear. V gave up 2 bases and J gave up 4 bases, with 11 bases separating them. The CDR3 covers 14 residues. The germline V gene encodes CDR1 MNHEY and CDR2 SVGAGI. CDR3 nucleotide sequence: TGTGCCAGCAGTTACAGGGAGGGCTCCTATGGCTACACCTTC. It encodes CASSYREGSYGYTF.

The V call is TRBV7-9, the J call TRBJ2-3; tentatively, D is TRBD2 (5 bases). The CDR3 sequence is 13 residues long. Germline CDR1 SEHNR, CDR2 FQNEAQ (reference sequence). V was pared by 2 bases and J by 6 bases, with 9 bases between. Here the CDR3 reads CASSLRGGDTQYF. The DNA for the CDR3 is TGTGCCAGCAGCTTACGTGGCGGGGATACGCAGTATTTT.

This clone was detected once. The rearrangement uses TRBV7-9 and TRBJ1-5; no definite D call. The CDR3 is made up of 15 amino acids. Germline CDR1 and CDR2: SEHNR and FQNEAQ (reference sequence). Trimming cost V 1 base and J 0 bases, with 7 bases left between them. The CDR3 bases are TGTGCCAGCAGCTTAGATTCACATAGCAATCAGCCCCAGCATTTT. Translated, it gives CASSLDSHSNQPQHF.

CDR3: CAWKRPGYYEQYF. CDR3 nucleotides: TGTGCCTGGAAACGGCCGGGATACTACGAGCAGTACTTC. The rearrangement joins TRBV30 to TRBJ2-7; D may be TRBD2 (5 bases). The CDR3 is made up of 13 amino acids. Deletions cut 4 bases from V and 3 bases from J, with 13 bases between. CDR1 is GTSNPN, CDR2 SVGIG, per germline (reference sequence).

The V and J genes are TRBV29-1 and TRBJ1-6; D unresolved. The CDR3 runs to 13 residues. Trimming stripped 4 bases from V and 7 bases from J, with 11 bases between. Per germline, CDR1 SQVTM and CDR2 ANQGSEA. This CDR3 reads CSVAQEPNSPLHF. CDR3 in DNA: TGCAGCGTTGCCCAGGAACCAAATTCACCCCTCCACTTT. Variable domain in full (rest from reference TRBV29-1 and TRBJ1-6): SAVISQKPSRDICQRGTSLTIQCQVDSQVTMMFWYRQQPGQSLTLIATANQGSEATYESGFVIDKFPISRPNLTFSTLTVSNMSPEDSSIYLCSVAQEPNSPLHFGNGTRLTVT.

The chain is built from TRBV6-5 and TRBJ1-5; the match to TRBD1 covers 7 bases. The CDR3 runs to 14 residues. The germline CDR1 and CDR2 sequences are MNHEY and SVGAGI. The V gene end was trimmed by 5 bases and the J gene end by 3 bases; junction bases not matched to a gene: 4. CDR3 coding DNA: TGTGCCAGCAGTCGACAGGGCTTCAATCAGCCCCAGCATTTT. The encoded protein is CASSRQGFNQPQHF.

The V and J genes are TRBV30 and TRBJ2-2; 13 bases are shared with TRBD2. The CDR3 has 16 residues. The germline V gene encodes CDR1 GTSNPN and CDR2 SVGIG (reference sequence). Trimming removed 8 bases from V and 2 bases from J; junction bases left unmatched: 8. The CDR3 is CAGTSGTPINTGELFF. CDR3 coding DNA: TGTGCCGGGACTAGCGGGACCCCTATAAACACCGGGGAGCTGTTTTTT.